The 5 T cell receptor beta chains presented below share a single source sample, sequenced in a study of CD8+CD57+ T cells in acquired aplastic anemia. The patients chosen for sequencing had shown expansion of CD8+CD57+ cells (detected by flow cytometry). Genomic DNA acted as the template from which TCR beta VDJ combination and CDR3 sequence profiling were carried out. TCRdb used MiXCR to reprocess the reads, holding one entry per CDR3 protein. This sample carries 200,000 to 300,000 distinct CDR3 sequences, approximately 86% of them seen once, and the ten largest clones take around 40%. The specimen was sorted CD4+, CD8+, or CD8+CD57+ T cells (not recorded which) from PBMCs. The source of these receptors is a human donor with aplastic anemia.

As regards this clonotype: The junction departs from germline at one end; a sequencing error may be responsible. The chain employs TRBV20-1 and TRBJ1-1; 9 bases are shared with TRBD1. The germline V gene encodes CDR1 DFQATT and CDR2 SNEGSKA (reference sequence). CDR3 size: 12 residues. CDR3 sequence (DNA): TGCAGTGCATTGGGACAGGGTGATGAAACTTTCTTT. Translated: CSALGQGDETFF.

The chain combines TRBV5-5 with TRBJ2-3; the D gene is possibly TRBD1 (6 bases). Germline values: CDR1 SGHKS, CDR2 YYEKEE (reference sequence). The V gene lost 2 bases and the J gene lost 2 bases, with 12 bases spanning the gap. The CDR3 sequence is 15 residues long. CDR3 amino acids: CASSLYRAPTDTQYF. The CDR3 nucleotides are TGTGCCAGCAGCTTATACAGGGCACCCACAGATACGCAGTATTTT.

This clonotype appeared many times. The CDR3, as DNA: TGCAGTGCGGAGGGGACATTCTACAATGAGCAGTTCTTC. It encodes CSAEGTFYNEQFF. V is TRBV20-1 and J is TRBJ2-1; D is perhaps TRBD1 or TRBD2 (6 bases each). The V gene's germline CDR1 is DFQATT and CDR2 SNEGSKA (reference sequence). V was clipped by 6 bases and J by 3 bases, with 12 bases between them. CDR3 length equals 13 residues.

Note on this clonotype: Mismatch with germline at one junction end may stem from a read error. This sequence joins TRBV7-9 and TRBJ2-5, with D possibly being TRBD1 (5 bases). This CDR3 is built from 14 residues. CDR1 and CDR2 from the germline V gene are SEHNR and FQNEAQ (reference sequence). CDR3 nucleotides: TGTGCCAGCAGCTGGGCTGCAGGGCATAGCAATCAGCCCTTC. It translates to CASSWAAGHSNQPF.

The CDR3 coding sequence is TGTGCCAGCAGCTTAGATGTTACCTACAAGGCCGACGTTTTCTTT. Translated: CASSLDVTYKADVFF. The chain links TRBV7-9 to TRBJ1-1; D is unresolved. Trimming took 1 base from V and 13 from J, leaving 22 bases between them. Looked up from germline, CDR1 is SEHNR and CDR2 is FQNEAQ (reference sequence). CDR3 size: 15 residues.